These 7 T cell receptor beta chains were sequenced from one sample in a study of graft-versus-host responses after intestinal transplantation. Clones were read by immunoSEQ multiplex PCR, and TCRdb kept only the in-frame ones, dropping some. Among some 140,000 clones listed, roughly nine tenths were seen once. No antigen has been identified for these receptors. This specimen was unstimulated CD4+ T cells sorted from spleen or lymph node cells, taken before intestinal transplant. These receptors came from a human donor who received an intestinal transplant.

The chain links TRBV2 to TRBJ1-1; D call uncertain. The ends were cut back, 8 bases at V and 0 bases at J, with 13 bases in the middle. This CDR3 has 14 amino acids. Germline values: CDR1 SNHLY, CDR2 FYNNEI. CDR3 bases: TGTGCCAGCCGCGGGGAAGTTATGAACACTGAAGCTTTCTTT. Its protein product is CASRGEVMNTEAFF.

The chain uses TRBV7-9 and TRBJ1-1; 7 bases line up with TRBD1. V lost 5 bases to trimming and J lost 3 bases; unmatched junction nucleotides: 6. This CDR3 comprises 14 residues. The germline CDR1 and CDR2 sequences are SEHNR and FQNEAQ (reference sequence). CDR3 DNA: TGTGCCAGCAGCGTGCGACAGGGTTACACTGAAGCTTTCTTT. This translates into CASSVRQGYTEAFF. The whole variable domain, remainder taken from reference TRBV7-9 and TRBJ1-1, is DTGVSQNPRHKITKRGQNVTFRCDPISEHNRLYWYRQTLGQGPEFLTYFQNEAQLEKSRLLSDRFSAERPKGSFSTLEIQRTEQGDSAMYLCASSVRQGYTEAFFGQGTRLTVV.

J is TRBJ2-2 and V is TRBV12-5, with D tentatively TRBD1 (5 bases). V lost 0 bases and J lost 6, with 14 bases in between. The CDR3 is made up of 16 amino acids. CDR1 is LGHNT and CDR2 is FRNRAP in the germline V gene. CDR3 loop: CASGLVPSRVPGELFF. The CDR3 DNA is TGTGCTAGTGGTTTGGTACCAAGCAGGGTCCCCGGGGAGCTGTTTTTT. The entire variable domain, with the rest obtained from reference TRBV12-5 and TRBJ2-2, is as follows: DARVTQTPRHKVTEMGQEVTMRCQPILGHNTVFWYRQTMMQGLELLAYFRNRAPLDDSGMPKDRFSAEMPDATLATLKIQPSEPRDSAVYFCASGLVPSRVPGELFFGEGSRLTVL.

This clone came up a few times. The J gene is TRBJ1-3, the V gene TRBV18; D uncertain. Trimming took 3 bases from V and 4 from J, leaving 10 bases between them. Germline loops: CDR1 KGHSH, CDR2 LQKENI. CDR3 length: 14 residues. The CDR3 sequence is CASSPREGGNTIYF. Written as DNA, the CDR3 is TGTGCCAGCTCACCTAGGGAGGGCGGAAACACCATATATTTT. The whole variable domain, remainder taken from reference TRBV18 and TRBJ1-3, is NAGVMQNPRHLVRRRGQEARLRCSPMKGHSHVYWYRQLPEEGLKFMVYLQKENIIDESGMPKERFSAEFPKEGPSILRIQQVVRGDSAAYFCASSPREGGNTIYFGEGSWLTVV.

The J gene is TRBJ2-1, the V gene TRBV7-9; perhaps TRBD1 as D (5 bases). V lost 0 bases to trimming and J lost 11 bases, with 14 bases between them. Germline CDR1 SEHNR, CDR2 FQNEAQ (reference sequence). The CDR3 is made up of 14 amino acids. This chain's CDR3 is CASSLADGAVKQFF. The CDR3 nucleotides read TGTGCCAGCAGCTTAGCTGATGGGGCTGTTAAGCAGTTCTTC.

Written as DNA, the CDR3 is TGTGCCAGCAGTACAGGGGCGCGGTGGCAGCCCCAGCATTTT. Translating it yields CASSTGARWQPQHF. This chain links TRBV27 with TRBJ1-5; 7 positions match TRBD1. There are 14 residues in the CDR3. V lost 5 bases to trimming and J lost 7 bases; unmatched junction nucleotides: 8. CDR1 MNHEY and CDR2 SMNVEV come from the germline V gene (reference sequence).

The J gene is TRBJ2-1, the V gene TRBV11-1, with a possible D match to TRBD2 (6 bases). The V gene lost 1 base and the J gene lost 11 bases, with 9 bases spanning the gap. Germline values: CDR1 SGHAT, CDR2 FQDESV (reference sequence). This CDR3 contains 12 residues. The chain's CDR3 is CASSLGGTQQFF. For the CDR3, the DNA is TGTGCCAGCAGCTTAGGTGGGACTCAGCAGTTCTTC.